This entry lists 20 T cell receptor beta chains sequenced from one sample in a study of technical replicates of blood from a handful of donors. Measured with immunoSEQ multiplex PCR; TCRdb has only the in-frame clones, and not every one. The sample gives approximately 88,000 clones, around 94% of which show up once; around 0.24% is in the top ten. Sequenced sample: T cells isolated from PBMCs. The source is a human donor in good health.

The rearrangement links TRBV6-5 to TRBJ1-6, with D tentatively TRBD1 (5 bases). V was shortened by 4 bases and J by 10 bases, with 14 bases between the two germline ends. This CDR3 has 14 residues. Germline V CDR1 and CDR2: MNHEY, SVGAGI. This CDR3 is CASSSTGSSSPLHF. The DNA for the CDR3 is TGTGCCAGCAGTTCTACAGGATCAAGCTCACCCCTCCACTTT.

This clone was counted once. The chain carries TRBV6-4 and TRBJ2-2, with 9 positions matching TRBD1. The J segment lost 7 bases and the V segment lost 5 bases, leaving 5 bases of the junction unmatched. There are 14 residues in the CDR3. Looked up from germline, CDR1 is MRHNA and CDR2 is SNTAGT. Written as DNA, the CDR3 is TGTGCCAGCAGTTCGGACAGGGGTGGCGGGGAGCTGTTTTTT. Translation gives CASSSDRGGGELFF.

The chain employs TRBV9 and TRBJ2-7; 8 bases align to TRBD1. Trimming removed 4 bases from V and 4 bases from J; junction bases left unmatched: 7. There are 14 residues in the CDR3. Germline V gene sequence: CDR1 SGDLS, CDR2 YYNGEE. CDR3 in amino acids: CASSPPGQGYEQYF. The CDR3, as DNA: TGTGCCAGCAGCCCCCCAGGACAGGGTTACGAGCAGTACTTC. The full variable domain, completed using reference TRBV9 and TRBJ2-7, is DSGVTQTPKHLITATGQRVTLRCSPRSGDLSVYWYQQSLDQGLQFLIQYYNGEERAKGNILERFSAQQFPDLHSELNLSSLELGDSALYFCASSPPGQGYEQYFGPGTRLTVT.

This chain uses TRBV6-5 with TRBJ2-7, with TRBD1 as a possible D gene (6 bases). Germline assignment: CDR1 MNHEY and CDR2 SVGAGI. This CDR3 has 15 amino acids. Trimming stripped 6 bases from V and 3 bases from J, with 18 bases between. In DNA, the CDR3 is TGTGCCAGCAGGAAATACAGGGAAGTTGACTACGAGCAGTACTTC. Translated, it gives CASRKYREVDYEQYF.

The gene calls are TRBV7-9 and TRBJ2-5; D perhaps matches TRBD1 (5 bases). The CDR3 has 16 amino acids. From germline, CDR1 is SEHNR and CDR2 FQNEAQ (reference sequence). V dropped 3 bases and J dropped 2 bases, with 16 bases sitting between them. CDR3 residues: CASSFHRTLGQETQYF. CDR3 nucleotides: TGTGCCAGCAGCTTCCACAGGACCCTGGGGCAAGAGACCCAGTACTTC.

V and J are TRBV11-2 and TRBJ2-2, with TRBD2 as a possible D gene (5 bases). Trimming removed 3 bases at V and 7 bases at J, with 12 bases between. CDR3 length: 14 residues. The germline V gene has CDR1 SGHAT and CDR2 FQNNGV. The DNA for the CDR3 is TGTGCCAGCAGCTTTCGGGGATTAGGCGGGGAGCTGTTTTTT. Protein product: CASSFRGLGGELFF.

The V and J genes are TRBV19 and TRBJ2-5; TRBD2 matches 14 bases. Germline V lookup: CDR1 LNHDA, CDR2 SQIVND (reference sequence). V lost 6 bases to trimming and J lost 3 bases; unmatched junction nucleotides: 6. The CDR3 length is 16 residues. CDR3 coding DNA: TGTGCCAGTAGCTTAAGACTAGCGGGGGGGGAAGAGACCCAGTACTTC. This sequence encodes CASSLRLAGGEETQYF.

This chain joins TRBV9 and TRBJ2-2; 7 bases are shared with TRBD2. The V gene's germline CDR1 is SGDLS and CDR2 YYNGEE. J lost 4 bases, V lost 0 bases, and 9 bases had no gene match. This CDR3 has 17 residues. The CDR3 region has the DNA TGTGCCAGCAGCGTAGTTGGGCGGGGGTCCCCCACCGGGGAGCTGTTTTTT. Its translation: CASSVVGRGSPTGELFF.

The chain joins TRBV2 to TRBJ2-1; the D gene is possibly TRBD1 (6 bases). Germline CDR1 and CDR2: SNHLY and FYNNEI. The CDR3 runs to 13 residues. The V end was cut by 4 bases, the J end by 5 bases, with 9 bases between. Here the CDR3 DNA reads TGTGCCAGCAGTGTACAGGGTCACAATGAGCAGTTCTTC. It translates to CASSVQGHNEQFF.

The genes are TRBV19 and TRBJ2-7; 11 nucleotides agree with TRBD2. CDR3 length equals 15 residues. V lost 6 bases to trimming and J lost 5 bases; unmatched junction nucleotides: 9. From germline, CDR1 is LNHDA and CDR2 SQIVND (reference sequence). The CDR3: CASRPASGGKDEQYF. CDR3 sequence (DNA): TGTGCCAGTAGACCAGCTAGCGGGGGGAAGGACGAGCAGTACTTC.

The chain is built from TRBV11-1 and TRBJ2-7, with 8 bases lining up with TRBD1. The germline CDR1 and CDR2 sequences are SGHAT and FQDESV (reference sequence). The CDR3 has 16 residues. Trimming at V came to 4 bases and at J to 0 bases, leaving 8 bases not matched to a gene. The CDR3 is CASSSRSGGSSYEQYF. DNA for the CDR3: TGTGCCAGCAGCTCACGTTCAGGGGGCAGCTCCTACGAGCAGTACTTC.

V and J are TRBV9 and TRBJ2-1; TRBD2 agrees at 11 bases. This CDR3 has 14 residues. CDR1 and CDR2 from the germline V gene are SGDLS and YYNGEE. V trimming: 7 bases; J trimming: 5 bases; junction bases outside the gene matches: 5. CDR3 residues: CASEGTSGDNEQFF. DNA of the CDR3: TGTGCCAGCGAAGGGACTAGCGGCGACAATGAGCAGTTCTTC.

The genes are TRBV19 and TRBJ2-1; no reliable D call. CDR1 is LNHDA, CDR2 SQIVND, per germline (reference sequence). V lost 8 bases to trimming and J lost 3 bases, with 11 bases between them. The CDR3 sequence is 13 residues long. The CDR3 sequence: CASAPTFYNEQFF. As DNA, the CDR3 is TGTGCCAGTGCACCGACTTTCTACAATGAGCAGTTCTTC.

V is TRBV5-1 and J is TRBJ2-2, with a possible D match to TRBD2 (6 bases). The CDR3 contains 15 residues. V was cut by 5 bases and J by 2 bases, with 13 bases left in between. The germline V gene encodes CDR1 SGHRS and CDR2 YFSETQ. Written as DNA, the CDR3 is TGCGCCAGCAGGGAGGGGCGGAGAAACACCGGGGAGCTGTTTTTT. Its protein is CASREGRRNTGELFF.

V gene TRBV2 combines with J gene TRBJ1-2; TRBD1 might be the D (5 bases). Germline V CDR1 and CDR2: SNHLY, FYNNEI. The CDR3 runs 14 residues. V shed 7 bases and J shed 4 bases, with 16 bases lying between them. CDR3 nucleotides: TGTGCCAGCAAGGAGACAGCGATCTCCTATGGCTACACCTTC. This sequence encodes CASKETAISYGYTF.

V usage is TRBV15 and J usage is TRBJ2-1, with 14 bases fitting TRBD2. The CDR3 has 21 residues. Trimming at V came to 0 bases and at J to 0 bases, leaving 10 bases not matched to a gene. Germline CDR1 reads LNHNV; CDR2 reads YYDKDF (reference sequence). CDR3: CATSREKPGLAGVPSYNEQFF. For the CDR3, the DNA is TGTGCCACCAGCAGAGAGAAACCGGGACTAGCGGGAGTTCCCTCCTACAATGAGCAGTTCTTC.

The CDR3, as DNA: TGCGCCAGCAGCTTGGGGACAGGCCCGGGGACCCAGTACTTC. Protein: CASSLGTGPGTQYF. The chain is built from TRBV5-1 and TRBJ2-5, with 7 positions matching TRBD1. This CDR3 comprises 14 residues. V shed 0 bases, J shed 7 bases, and the junction held 6 bases outside the gene matches. Per germline, CDR1 SGHRS and CDR2 YFSETQ.

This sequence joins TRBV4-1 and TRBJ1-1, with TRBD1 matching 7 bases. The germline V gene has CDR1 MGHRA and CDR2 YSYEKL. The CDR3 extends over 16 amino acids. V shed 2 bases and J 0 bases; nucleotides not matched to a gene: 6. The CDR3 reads CASSQYPGQMNTEAFF. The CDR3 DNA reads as TGCGCCAGCAGCCAATACCCGGGACAGATGAACACTGAAGCTTTCTTT.

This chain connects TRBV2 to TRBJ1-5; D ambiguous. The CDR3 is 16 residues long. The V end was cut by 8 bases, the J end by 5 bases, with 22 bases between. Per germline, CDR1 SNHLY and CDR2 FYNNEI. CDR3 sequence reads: CASAKWARGRDQPQHF. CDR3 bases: TGTGCCAGCGCGAAATGGGCCCGGGGTAGGGATCAGCCCCAGCATTTT.

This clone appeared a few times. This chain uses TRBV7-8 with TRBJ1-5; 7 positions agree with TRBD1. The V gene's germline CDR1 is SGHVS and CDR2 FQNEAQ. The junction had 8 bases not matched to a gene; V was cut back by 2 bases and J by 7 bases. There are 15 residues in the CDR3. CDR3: CASSLKLTGRQPQHF. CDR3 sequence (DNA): TGTGCCAGCAGCTTAAAATTGACAGGGCGGCAGCCCCAGCATTTT.